One and the same sample provided the 16 T cell receptor beta chains below, sequenced in a study of blood T cell repertoires in COVID-19. Assay used: immunoSEQ multiplex PCR; TCRdb lists only in-frame clones, some missing. The sample contains around 400,000 clones, 87% of which appear only once. The sequenced sample was peripheral blood. The receptors were sampled from a woman aged 30 to 39 with COVID-19, enrolled during active disease.

The gene calls are TRBV10-2 and TRBJ1-3; a weak D match, TRBD1 (6 bases). The CDR3 extends over 15 amino acids. The germline V and J ends were trimmed by 2 bases and 5 bases, with 13 bases remaining between them. CDR1 is WSHSY and CDR2 is SAAADI in the germline V gene. CDR3 region: CASSEQGYRRNTIYF. CDR3 nucleotide sequence: TGCGCCAGCAGTGAGCAGGGGTATCGGAGAAACACCATATATTTT.

The chain is built from TRBV2 and TRBJ1-4; TRBD1 matches at 7 bases. Per the germline V gene, CDR1 is SNHLY and CDR2 is FYNNEI. The CDR3 length is 15 residues. The V segment lost 2 bases and the J segment 7 bases; nucleotides outside the gene matches: 7. The CDR3 sequence: CASSELSGGAEKLFF. CDR3 in DNA: TGTGCCAGCAGTGAACTATCAGGGGGTGCTGAAAAACTGTTTTTT. Together with reference TRBV2 and TRBJ1-4, the CDR3 gives the full variable domain: EPEVTQTPSHQVTQMGQEVILRCVPISNHLYFYWYRQILGQKVEFLVSFYNNEISEKSEIFDDQFSVERPDGSNFTLKIRSTKLEDSAMYFCASSELSGGAEKLFFGSGTQLSVL.

This chain connects TRBV7-9 to TRBJ2-1; 7 bases map to TRBD2. V lost 1 base, J lost 7 bases, and 10 bases stayed unmatched. Germline assignment: CDR1 SEHNR and CDR2 FQNEAQ (reference sequence). The CDR3 is 16 amino acids. In DNA form, the CDR3 reads TGTGCCAGCAGCTTAGTCGGCGGGAGTTTCCGTAATGAGCAGTTCTTC. This sequence encodes CASSLVGGSFRNEQFF.

The chain joins TRBV2 to TRBJ1-5, with D perhaps matching TRBD1 (6 bases). The CDR3 length is 14 residues. CDR1 is SNHLY and CDR2 is FYNNEI in the germline V gene. V lost 8 bases, J lost 7 bases, and 18 bases lay in between. The CDR3 reads CASASGGAWQPQHF. Written as DNA, the CDR3 is TGTGCCAGCGCCAGTGGGGGGGCTTGGCAGCCCCAGCATTTT.

The gene calls are TRBV11-3 and TRBJ2-7; D remains ambiguous. The CDR3 is 16 residues long. CDR1 SGHNT and CDR2 YENEEA come from the germline V gene. V lost 1 base, J lost 3 bases, and 16 bases lay in between. The CDR3 nucleotides are TGTGCCAGCAGCTTAGGCCCCTCGTCAGATTACTACGAGCAGTACTTC. Its translation: CASSLGPSSDYYEQYF.

The chain recombines TRBV2 with TRBJ1-5; D is perhaps TRBD1 (5 bases). The germline V gene has CDR1 SNHLY and CDR2 FYNNEI. V lost 5 bases and J lost 0, with 17 bases in between. There are 17 residues in the CDR3. CDR3 DNA sequence: TGTGCCAGCAGTTTCGGCGTCGGACATTATAGCAATCAGCCCCAGCATTTT. The encoded protein is CASSFGVGHYSNQPQHF.

This clone was seen only a few times. The V gene is TRBV18, the J gene TRBJ2-1, with D tentatively TRBD2 (6 bases). Trimming shortened V by 3 bases and J by 5 bases, and 14 bases separated the two germline ends. Germline V lookup: CDR1 KGHSH, CDR2 LQKENI. This CDR3 comprises 15 residues. The CDR3: CASSPMVGGDNEQFF. DNA for the CDR3: TGTGCCAGCTCACCGATGGTGGGCGGGGACAATGAGCAGTTCTTC.

This sequence joins TRBV4-3 and TRBJ2-7; weak D call: TRBD1 (6 bases). The V end was cut by 5 bases, the J end by 2 bases, with 16 bases between. CDR1 and CDR2 (germline): LGHNA, YSLEER. The CDR3 has 15 residues. Written as DNA, the CDR3 is TGCGCCAGCAGCATTAGGGACATGGGTACCTACGAGCAGTACTTC. Protein: CASSIRDMGTYEQYF.

The sample holds a few counts of this clone. The V call is TRBV2, the J call TRBJ2-7; perhaps TRBD2 as D (5 bases). Trimming removed 4 bases at V and 2 bases at J, with 15 bases between. The germline V gene encodes CDR1 SNHLY and CDR2 FYNNEI. This CDR3 region has 15 residues. CDR3 loop: CASSVAGSGAYEQYF. The CDR3 coding sequence is TGTGCCAGCAGTGTTGCTGGCAGCGGAGCCTACGAGCAGTACTTC. Drawing the rest from reference TRBV2 and TRBJ2-7, the complete variable domain is EPEVTQTPSHQVTQMGQEVILRCVPISNHLYFYWYRQILGQKVEFLVSFYNNEISEKSEIFDDQFSVERPDGSNFTLKIRSTKLEDSAMYFCASSVAGSGAYEQYFGPGTRLTVT.

This clone has only a few counts. Other DNA sequences of this sample code for an identical CDR3. The V gene is TRBV10-2, the J gene TRBJ2-5, with unresolved D. Germline values: CDR1 WSHSY, CDR2 SAAADI. This CDR3 has 13 amino acids. V lost 0 bases to trimming and J lost 7 bases, with 9 bases between them. CDR3 residues: CASSESTRGTQYF. The CDR3 DNA is TGCGCCAGCAGTGAGTCGACGAGAGGGACCCAGTACTTC.

The rearrangement uses TRBV7-8 and TRBJ2-1, with D possibly matching TRBD2 (6 bases). The CDR3 covers 16 residues. V shed 2 bases and J shed 0 bases, with 11 bases lying between them. Germline V CDR1 and CDR2: SGHVS, FQNEAQ. The CDR3 DNA sequence: TGTGCCAGCAGCTTAAAGCTAGCGAGCTCCTACAATGAGCAGTTCTTC. Residues: CASSLKLASSYNEQFF. The full variable domain, with the rest looked up from reference TRBV7-8 and TRBJ2-1, is GAGVSQSPRYKVAKRGQDVALRCDPISGHVSLFWYQQALGQGPEFLTYFQNEAQLDKSGLPSDRFFAERPEGSVSTLKIQRTQQEDSAVYLCASSLKLASSYNEQFFGPGTRLTVL.

The rearrangement joins TRBV10-2 to TRBJ1-5, with 8 bases aligning to TRBD1. This CDR3 contains 16 residues. Losses at the gene ends were 0 bases for V and 7 bases for J; bases not matched to a gene: 8. The germline V gene has CDR1 WSHSY and CDR2 SAAADI. The CDR3 nucleotides are TGCGCCAGCAGTGAGTCGACCGGACAGGGTCGGCAGCCCCAGCATTTT. Translating it yields CASSESTGQGRQPQHF.

This clone was recorded a few times. The V and J genes are TRBV5-4 and TRBJ1-4; perhaps TRBD1 as D (5 bases). This CDR3 spans 15 amino acids. V lost 0 bases and J lost 8, with 14 bases in between. Per germline, CDR1 SGHNT and CDR2 YYREEE (reference sequence). The CDR3 sequence: CASSLAGTPREKLFF. The CDR3 DNA sequence: TGTGCCAGCAGCTTGGCCGGGACTCCTAGGGAAAAACTGTTTTTT.

The CDR3 protein is CASSPRDRGYQPQHF. In DNA, the CDR3 is TGTGCCAGCAGTCCCCGGGACAGGGGTTATCAGCCCCAGCATTTT. The chain recombines TRBV28 with TRBJ1-5; 10 bases fit TRBD1. This CDR3 region has 15 residues. Trimming removed 5 bases from V and 5 bases from J; junction bases left unmatched: 6. CDR1 and CDR2 from the germline V gene are MDHEN and SYDVKM.

Points on this clone: A read error may produce the germline difference seen at one junction end. The rearrangement joins TRBV10-2 to TRBJ1-3, with TRBD1 matching 8 bases. The germline gives CDR1 WSHSY, CDR2 SAAADI. This CDR3 region has 12 residues. The chain's CDR3 is CASRDRGSTIYF. The CDR3 bases are TGCGCCAGCAGAGACAGGGGAAGCACCATATATTTT.

This clone was seen only a few times. The CDR3 region is CASKAGTVSNQPQHF. The CDR3 nucleotides read TGTGCCAGCAAGGCGGGAACAGTTAGCAATCAGCCCCAGCATTTT. The V gene is TRBV2, the J gene TRBJ1-5; D unclear. The V and J ends lost 7 bases and 0 bases respectively, with 13 bases between them. Germline assignment: CDR1 SNHLY and CDR2 FYNNEI. CDR3 size: 15 residues.